This TCR beta chain was sequenced for a study of shared clonotypes between healthy human individuals. Findings and caveats of the study: A handful of donors showed sharing of 4.5% to 6% of naive CD4 clonotypes.

This clone was detected only a few times. Its cognate antigen is unknown. The junction shows a germline mismatch at one end, possibly a read error. The CDR3 is 15 residues long. Germline-derived CDR1 and CDR2 are SGHNT and YYREEE (reference sequence). Here immunoSEQ multiplex PCR was the method, and the copy in TCRdb shows in-frame clones only, minus some. The table lists some 2.1 million clones, around 95% of them singletons. The sample consisted of naive CD4+ T cells sorted from blood. Sample subset: CD45RA+ positively selected. The TCR was taken from a man between 18 and 29 years old in good health. V usage is TRBV5-4 and J usage is TRBJ2-7; 9 nucleotides match TRBD2. CDR3 DNA: TGCGCCAGCAGCCCCTTTAGCGGGAGTGGATACGAGCAGTACTTC. Its protein is CASSPFSGSGYEQYF.